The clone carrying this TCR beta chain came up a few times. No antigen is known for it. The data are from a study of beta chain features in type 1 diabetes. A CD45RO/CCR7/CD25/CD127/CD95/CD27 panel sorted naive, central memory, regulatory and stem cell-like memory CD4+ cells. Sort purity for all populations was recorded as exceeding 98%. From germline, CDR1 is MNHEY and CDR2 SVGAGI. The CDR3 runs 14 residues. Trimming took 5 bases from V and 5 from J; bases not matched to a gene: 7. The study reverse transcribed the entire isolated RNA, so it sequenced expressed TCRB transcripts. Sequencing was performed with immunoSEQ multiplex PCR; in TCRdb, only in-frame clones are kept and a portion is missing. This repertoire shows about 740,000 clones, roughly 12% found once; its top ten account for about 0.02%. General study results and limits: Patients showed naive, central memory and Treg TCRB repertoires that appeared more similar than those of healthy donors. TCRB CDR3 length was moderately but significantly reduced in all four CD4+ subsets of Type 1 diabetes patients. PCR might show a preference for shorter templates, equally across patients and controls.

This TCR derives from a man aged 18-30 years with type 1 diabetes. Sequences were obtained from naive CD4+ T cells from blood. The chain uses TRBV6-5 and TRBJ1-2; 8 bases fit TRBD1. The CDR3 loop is CASSGRDRNYGYTF. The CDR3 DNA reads TGTGCCAGCAGTGGCCGGGACAGGAATTATGGCTACACCTTC.